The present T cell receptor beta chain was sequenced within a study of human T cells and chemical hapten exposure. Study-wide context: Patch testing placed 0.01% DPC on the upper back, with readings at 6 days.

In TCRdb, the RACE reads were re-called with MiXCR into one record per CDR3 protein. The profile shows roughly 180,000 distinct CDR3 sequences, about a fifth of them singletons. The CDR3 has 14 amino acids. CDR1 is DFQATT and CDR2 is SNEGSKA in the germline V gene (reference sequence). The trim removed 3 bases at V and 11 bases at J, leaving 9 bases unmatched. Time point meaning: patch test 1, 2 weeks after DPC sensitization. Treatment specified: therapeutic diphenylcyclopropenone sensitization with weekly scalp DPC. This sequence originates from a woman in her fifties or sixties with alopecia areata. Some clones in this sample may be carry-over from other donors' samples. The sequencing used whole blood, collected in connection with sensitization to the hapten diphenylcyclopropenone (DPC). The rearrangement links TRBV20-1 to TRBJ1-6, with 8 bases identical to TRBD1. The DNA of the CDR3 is TGCAGTGCTAGTCGACAGGGGAGCGAAGCACCCCTCCACTTT. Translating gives CSASRQGSEAPLHF.